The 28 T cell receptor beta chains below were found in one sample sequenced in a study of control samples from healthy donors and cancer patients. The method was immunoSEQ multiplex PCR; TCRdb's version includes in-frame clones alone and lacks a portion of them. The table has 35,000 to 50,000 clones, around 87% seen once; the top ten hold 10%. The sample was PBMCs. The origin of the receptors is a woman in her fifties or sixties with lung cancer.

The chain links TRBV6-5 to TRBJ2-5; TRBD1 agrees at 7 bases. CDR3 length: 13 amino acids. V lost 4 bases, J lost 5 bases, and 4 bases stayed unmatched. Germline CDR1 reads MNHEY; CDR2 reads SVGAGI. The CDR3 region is CASSLTGTETQYF. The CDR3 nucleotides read TGTGCCAGCAGTTTGACAGGGACCGAGACCCAGTACTTC.

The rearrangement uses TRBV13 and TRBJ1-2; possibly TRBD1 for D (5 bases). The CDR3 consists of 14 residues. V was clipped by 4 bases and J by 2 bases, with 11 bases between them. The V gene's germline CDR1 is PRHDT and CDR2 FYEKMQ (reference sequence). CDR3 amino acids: CASSSSGLNYGYTF. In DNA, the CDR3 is TGTGCCAGCAGCTCATCGGGACTAAACTATGGCTACACCTTC.

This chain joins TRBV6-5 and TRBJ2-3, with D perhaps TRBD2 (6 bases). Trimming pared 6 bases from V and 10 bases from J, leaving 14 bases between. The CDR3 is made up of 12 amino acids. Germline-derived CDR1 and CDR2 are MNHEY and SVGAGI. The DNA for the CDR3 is TGTGCCAGCAGCCCCACCGGGACTCCGCAGTATTTT. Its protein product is CASSPTGTPQYF.

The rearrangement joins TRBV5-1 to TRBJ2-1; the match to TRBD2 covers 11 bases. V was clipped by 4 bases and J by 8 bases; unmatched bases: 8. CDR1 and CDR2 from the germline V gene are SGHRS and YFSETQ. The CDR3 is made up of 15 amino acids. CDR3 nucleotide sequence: TGCGCCAGCAGCGAAGGAGAGGGACTAGCGGATGAGCAGTTCTTC. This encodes CASSEGEGLADEQFF.

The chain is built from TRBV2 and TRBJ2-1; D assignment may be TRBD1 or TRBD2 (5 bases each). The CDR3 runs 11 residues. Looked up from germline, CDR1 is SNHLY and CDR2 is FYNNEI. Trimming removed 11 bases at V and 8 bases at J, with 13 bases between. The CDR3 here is CAFRRGDEQFF. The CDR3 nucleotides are TGTGCCTTCCGTCGGGGCGATGAGCAGTTCTTC.

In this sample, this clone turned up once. CDR3 in amino acids: CASGLARGYGYTF. Written as DNA, the CDR3 is TGTGCTAGTGGTTTGGCCAGAGGCTATGGCTACACCTTC. This chain uses TRBV12-5 with TRBJ1-2; unclear D gene. V dropped 1 base and J dropped 4 bases, with 7 bases sitting between them. CDR3 length: 13 residues. Germline CDR1 reads LGHNT; CDR2 reads FRNRAP.

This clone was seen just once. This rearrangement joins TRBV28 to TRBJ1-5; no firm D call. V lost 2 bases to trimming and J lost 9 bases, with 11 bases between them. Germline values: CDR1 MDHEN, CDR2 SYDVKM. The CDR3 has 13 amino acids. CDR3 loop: CASSLPGNRPQHF. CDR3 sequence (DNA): TGTGCCAGCAGTTTACCGGGAAACCGGCCCCAGCATTTT.

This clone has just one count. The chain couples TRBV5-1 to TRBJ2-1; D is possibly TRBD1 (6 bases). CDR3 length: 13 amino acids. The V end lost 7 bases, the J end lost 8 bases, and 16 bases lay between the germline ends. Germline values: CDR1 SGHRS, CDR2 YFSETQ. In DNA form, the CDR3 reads TGCGCCAGCCGGGACACCCCTTACGATGAGCAGTTCTTC. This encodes CASRDTPYDEQFF.

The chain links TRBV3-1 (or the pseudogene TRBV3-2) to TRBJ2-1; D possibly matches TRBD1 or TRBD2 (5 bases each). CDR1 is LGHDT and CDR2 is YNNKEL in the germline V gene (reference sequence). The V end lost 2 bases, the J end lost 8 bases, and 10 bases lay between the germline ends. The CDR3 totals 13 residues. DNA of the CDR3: TGTGCCAGCAGCCAACCAGGGCGGGATGAGCAGTTCTTC. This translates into CASSQPGRDEQFF.

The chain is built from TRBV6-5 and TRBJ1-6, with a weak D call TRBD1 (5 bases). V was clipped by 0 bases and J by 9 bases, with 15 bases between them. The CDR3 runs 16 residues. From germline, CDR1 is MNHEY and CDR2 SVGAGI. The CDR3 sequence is CASSYSNQGAGSPLHF. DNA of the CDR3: TGTGCCAGCAGTTACTCGAATCAAGGGGCTGGTTCACCCCTCCACTTT.

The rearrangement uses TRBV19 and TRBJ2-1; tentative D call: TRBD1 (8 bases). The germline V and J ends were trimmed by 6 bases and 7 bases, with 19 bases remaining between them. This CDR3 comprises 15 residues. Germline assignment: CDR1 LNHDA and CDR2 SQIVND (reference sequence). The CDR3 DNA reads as TGTGCCAGTAGCGATCAGGGGGCGCGGGGGAATGAGCAGTTCTTC. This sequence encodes CASSDQGARGNEQFF.

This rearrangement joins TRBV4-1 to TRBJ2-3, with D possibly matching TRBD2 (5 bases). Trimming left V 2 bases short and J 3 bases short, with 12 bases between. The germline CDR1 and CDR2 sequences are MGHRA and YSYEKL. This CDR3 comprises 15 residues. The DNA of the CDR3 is TGCGCCAGCAGCCAATCCTACCGGGGAACAGATACGCAGTATTTT. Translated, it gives CASSQSYRGTDTQYF.

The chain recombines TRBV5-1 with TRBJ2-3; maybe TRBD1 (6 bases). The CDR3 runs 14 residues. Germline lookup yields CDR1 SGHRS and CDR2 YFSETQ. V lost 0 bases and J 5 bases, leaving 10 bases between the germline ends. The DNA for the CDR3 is TGCGCCAGCAGCTTGGGACAGGATGGAGATACGCAGTATTTT. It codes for CASSLGQDGDTQYF. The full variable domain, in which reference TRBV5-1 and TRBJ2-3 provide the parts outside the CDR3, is KAGVTQTPRYLIKTRGQQVTLSCSPISGHRSVSWYQQTPGQGLQFLFEYFSETQRNKGNFPGRFSGRQFSNSRSEMNVSTLELGDSALYLCASSLGQDGDTQYFGPGTRLTVL.

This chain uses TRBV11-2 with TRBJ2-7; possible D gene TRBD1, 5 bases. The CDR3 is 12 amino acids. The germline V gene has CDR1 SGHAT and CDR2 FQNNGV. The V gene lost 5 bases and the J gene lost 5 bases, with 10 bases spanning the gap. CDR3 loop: CASSPQGDEQYF. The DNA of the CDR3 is TGTGCCAGCAGCCCCCAAGGGGACGAGCAGTACTTC.

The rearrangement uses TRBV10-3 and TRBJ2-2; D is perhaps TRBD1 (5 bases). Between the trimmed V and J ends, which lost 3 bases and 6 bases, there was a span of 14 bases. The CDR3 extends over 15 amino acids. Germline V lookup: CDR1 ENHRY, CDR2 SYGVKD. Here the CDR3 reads CAISDAAGIAGELFF. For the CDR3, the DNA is TGTGCCATCAGTGACGCGGCAGGGATCGCCGGGGAGCTGTTTTTT.

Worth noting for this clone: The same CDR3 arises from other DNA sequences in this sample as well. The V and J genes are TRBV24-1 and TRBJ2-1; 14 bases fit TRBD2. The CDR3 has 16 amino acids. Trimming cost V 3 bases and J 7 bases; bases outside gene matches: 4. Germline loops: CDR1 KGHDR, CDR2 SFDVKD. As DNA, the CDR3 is TGTGCCACCAGTGATGGGGGGACTAGCGGGAGAAATGAGCAGTTCTTC. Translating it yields CATSDGGTSGRNEQFF.

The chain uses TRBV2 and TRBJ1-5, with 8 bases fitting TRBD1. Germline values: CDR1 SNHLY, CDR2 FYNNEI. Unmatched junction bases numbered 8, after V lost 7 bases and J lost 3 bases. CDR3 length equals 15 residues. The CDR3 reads CASNRQGAYNQPQHF. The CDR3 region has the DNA TGTGCCAGCAATCGGCAGGGGGCCTACAATCAGCCCCAGCATTTT.

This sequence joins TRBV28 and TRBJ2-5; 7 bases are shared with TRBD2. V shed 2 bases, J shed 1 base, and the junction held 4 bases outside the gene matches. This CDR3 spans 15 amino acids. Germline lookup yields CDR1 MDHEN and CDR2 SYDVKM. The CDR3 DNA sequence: TGTGCCAGCAGTTTACCGCTAGCGGCCCAAGAGACCCAGTACTTC. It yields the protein CASSLPLAAQETQYF.

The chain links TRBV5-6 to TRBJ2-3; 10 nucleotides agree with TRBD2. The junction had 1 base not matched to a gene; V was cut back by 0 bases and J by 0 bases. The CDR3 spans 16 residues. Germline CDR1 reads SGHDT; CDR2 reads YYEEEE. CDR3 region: CASSLATSGSTDTQYF. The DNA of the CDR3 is TGTGCCAGCAGCTTGGCGACTAGCGGGAGCACAGATACGCAGTATTTT.

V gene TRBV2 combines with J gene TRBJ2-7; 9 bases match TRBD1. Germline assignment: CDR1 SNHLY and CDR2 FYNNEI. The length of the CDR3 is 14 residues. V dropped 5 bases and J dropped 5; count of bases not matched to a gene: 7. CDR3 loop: CASSRDRGTDEQYF. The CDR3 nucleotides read TGTGCCAGCAGTAGAGACAGGGGGACGGACGAGCAGTACTTC.

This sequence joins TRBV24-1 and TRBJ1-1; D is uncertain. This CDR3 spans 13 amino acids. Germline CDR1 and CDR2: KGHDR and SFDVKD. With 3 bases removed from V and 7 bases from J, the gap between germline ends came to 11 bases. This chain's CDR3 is CATSDLAADEAFF. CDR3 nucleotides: TGTGCCACCAGTGATCTGGCAGCGGATGAAGCTTTCTTT.

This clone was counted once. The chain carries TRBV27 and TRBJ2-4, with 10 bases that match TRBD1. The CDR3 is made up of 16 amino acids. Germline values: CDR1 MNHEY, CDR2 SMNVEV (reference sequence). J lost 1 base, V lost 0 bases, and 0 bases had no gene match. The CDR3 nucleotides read TGTGCCAGCAGTTTATCGGGACAGGGGGCCAAAAACATTCAGTACTTC. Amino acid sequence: CASSLSGQGAKNIQYF.

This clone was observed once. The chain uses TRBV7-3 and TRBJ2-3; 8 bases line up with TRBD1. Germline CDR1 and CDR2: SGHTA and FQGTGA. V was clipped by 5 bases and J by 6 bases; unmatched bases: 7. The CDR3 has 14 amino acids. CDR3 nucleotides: TGTGCCAGCAGCCTAGGACAGGGTACCGATACGCAGTATTTT. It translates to CASSLGQGTDTQYF.

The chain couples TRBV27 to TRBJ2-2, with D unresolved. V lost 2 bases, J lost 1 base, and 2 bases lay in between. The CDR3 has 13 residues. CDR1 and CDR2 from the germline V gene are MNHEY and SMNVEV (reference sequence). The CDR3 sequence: CASSLKNTGELFF. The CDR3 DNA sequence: TGTGCCAGCAGTTTAAAGAACACCGGGGAGCTGTTTTTT.

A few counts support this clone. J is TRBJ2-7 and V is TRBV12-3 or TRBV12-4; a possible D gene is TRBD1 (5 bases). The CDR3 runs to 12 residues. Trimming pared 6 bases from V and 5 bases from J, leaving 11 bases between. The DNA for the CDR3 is TGTGCCAGCAGCCCAGGGTTCCACGAGCAGTACTTC. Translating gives CASSPGFHEQYF.

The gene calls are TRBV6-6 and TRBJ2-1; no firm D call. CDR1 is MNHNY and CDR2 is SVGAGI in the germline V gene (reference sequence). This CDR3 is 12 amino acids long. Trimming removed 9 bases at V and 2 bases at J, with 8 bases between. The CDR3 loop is CASRSAYNEQFF. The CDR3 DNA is TGTGCCAGTCGCTCGGCCTACAATGAGCAGTTCTTC.

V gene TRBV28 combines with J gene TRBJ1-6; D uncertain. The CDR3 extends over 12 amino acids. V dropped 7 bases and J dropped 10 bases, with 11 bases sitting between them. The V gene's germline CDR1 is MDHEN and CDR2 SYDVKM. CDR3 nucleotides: TGTGCCAGCAAGATGTCGGGGTCACCCCTCCACTTT. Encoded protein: CASKMSGSPLHF.

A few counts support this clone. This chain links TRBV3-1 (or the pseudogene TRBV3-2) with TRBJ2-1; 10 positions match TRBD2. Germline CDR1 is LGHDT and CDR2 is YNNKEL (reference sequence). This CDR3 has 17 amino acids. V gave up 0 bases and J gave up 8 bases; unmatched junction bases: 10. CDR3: CASSQDLAGVGTDEQFF. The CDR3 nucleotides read TGTGCCAGCAGCCAAGACCTAGCGGGAGTAGGAACAGATGAGCAGTTCTTC.